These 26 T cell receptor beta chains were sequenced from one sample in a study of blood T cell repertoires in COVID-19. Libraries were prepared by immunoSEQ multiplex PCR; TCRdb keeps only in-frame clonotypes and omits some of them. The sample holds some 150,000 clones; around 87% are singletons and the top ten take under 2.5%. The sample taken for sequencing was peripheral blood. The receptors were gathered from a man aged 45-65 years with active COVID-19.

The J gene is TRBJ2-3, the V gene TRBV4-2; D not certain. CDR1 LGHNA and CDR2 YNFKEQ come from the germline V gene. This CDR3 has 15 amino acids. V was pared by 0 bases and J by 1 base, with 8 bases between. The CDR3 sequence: CASSQDFRRTDTQYF. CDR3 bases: TGTGCCAGCAGCCAAGATTTCAGGCGCACAGATACGCAGTATTTT.

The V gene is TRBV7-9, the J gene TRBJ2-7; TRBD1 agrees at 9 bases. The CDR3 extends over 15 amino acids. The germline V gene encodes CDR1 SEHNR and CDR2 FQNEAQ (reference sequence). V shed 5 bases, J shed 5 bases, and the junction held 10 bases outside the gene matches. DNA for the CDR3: TGTGCCAGCAGCCAACGAAGGACAGGGGTCGACGAGCAGTACTTC. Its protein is CASSQRRTGVDEQYF. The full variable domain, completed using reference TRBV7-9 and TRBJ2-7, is DTGVSQNPRHKITKRGQNVTFRCDPISEHNRLYWYRQTLGQGPEFLTYFQNEAQLEKSRLLSDRFSAERPKGSFSTLEIQRTEQGDSAMYLCASSQRRTGVDEQYFGPGTRLTVT.

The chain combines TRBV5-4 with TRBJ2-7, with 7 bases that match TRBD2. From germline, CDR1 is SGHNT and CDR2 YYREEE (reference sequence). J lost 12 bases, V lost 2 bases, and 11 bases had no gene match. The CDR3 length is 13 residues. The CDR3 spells CASSFSGGQGLYF. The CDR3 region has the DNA TGTGCCAGCAGCTTTTCGGGAGGACAAGGTCTGTACTTC.

DNA of the CDR3: TGTGCCAGCTGGACAGGAGTTAGGGGAGCTTTCTTT. Translating it yields CASWTGVRGAFF. The chain has TRBV6-5 and TRBJ1-1, with TRBD1 matching 7 bases. V was pared by 8 bases and J by 10 bases, with 10 bases of the junction left unmatched. The CDR3 length is 12 residues. CDR1 is MNHEY and CDR2 is SVGAGI in the germline V gene.

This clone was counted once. This CDR3 is CASSSHPTGAETQYF. The CDR3 nucleotides are TGTGCCAGCAGCTCTCATCCGACAGGCGCAGAGACCCAGTACTTC. The chain has TRBV5-5 and TRBJ2-5; D perhaps matches TRBD1 (6 bases). The CDR3 runs 15 residues. V was cut by 3 bases and J by 4 bases, with 16 bases left in between. Germline lookup yields CDR1 SGHKS and CDR2 YYEKEE (reference sequence).

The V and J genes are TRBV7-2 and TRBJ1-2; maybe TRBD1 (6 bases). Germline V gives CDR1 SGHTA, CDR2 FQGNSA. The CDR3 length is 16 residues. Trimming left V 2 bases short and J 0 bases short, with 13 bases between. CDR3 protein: CASSLSWDTANYGYTF. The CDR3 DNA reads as TGTGCCAGCAGCTTAAGCTGGGACACGGCTAACTATGGCTACACCTTC.

CDR3 sequence (DNA): TGTGCCACCAGCAGAGGGGGCGGCAATCAGCCCCAGCATTTT. It encodes CATSRGGGNQPQHF. This chain links TRBV15 with TRBJ1-5; D may be TRBD1 (5 bases). The CDR3 is made up of 14 amino acids. Per germline, CDR1 LNHNV and CDR2 YYDKDF (reference sequence). Trimming left V 1 base short and J 2 bases short, with 6 bases between. The whole variable domain, remainder taken from reference TRBV15 and TRBJ1-5, is DAMVIQNPRYQVTQFGKPVTLSCSQTLNHNVMYWYQQKSSQAPKLLFHYYDKDFNNEADTPDNFQSRRPNTSFCFLDIRSPGLGDTAMYLCATSRGGGNQPQHFGDGTRLSIL.

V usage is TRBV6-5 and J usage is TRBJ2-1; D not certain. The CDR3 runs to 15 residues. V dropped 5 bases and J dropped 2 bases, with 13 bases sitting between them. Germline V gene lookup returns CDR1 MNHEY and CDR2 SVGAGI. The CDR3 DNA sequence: TGTGCCAGCAGTCCTCACCTTAACACCTACAATGAGCAGTTCTTC. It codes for CASSPHLNTYNEQFF.

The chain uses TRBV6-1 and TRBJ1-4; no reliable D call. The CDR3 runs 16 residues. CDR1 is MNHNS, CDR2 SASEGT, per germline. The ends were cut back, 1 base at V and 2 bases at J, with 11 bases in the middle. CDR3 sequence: CASSEGRVRTNEKLFF. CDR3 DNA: TGTGCCAGCAGTGAAGGGAGGGTTCGGACTAATGAAAAACTGTTTTTT.

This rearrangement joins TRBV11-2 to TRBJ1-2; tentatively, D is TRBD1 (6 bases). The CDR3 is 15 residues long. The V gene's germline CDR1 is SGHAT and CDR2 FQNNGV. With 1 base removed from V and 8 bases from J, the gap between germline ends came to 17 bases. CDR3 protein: CASSLGGQGIAGYTF. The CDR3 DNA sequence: TGTGCCAGCAGCTTAGGGGGGCAGGGGATTGCGGGCTACACCTTC.

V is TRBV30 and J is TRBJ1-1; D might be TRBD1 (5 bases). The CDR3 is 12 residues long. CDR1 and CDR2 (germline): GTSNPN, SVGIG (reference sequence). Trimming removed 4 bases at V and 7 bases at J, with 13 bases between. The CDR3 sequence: CAWNKGSGEAFF. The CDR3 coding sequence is TGTGCCTGGAACAAGGGGTCGGGTGAAGCTTTCTTT.

The CDR3 DNA sequence: TGTGCCACCAGTGAGCGGGGGGGAATGACAGATACGCAGTATTTT. It codes for CATSERGGMTDTQYF. The V and J genes are TRBV24-1 and TRBJ2-3; 9 nucleotides align to TRBD2. The CDR3 is 15 amino acids. Per germline, CDR1 KGHDR and CDR2 SFDVKD. The junction had 4 bases not matched to a gene; V was cut back by 4 bases and J by 3 bases.

The CDR3 sequence: CASSAQYEQYF. The DNA of the CDR3 is TGTGCCAGCAGTGCCCAGTACGAGCAGTACTTC. The chain is built from TRBV25-1 and TRBJ2-7; D remains ambiguous. V lost 4 bases, J lost 4 bases, and 5 bases lay in between. Germline loops: CDR1 MGHDK, CDR2 SYGVNS. The CDR3 is 11 residues long.

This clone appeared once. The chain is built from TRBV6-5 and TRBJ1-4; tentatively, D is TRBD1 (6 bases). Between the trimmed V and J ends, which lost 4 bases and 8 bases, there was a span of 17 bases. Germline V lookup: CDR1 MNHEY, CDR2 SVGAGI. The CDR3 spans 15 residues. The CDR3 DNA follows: TGTGCCAGCAGTTTATCCGGGACATTAGAAGAAAAACTGTTTTTT. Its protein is CASSLSGTLEEKLFF.

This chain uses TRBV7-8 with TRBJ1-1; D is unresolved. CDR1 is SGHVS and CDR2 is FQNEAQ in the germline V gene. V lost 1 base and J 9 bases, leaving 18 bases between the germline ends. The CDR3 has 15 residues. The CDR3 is CASSLGGQSIQKAFF. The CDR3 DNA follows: TGTGCCAGCAGCTTAGGAGGGCAGTCAATTCAGAAAGCTTTCTTT.

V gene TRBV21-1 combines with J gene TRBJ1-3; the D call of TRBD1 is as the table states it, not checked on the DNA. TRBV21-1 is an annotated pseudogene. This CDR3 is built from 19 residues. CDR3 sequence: CASSKVRRQGLGFANTIYF. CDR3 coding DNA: TGTGCCAGCAGCAAAGTTAGGAGACAGGGGCTGGGCTTTGCAAACACCATATATTTT.

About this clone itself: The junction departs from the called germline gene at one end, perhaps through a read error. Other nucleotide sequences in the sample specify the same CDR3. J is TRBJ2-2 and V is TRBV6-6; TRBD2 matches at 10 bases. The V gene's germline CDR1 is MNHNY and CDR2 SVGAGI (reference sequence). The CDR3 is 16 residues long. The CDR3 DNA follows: TGTGCCAGCAGCGCCCCAGCGGGGGGGCCCTCCGGAGAGCTGTTTTTT. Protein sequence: CASSAPAGGPSGELFF.

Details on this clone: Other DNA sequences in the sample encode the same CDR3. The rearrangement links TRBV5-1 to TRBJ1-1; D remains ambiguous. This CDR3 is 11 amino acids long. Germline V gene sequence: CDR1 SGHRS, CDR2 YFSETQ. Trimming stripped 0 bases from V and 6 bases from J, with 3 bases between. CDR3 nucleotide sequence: TGCGCCAGCAGCTTGGACTCTGAAGCTTTCTTT. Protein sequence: CASSLDSEAFF.

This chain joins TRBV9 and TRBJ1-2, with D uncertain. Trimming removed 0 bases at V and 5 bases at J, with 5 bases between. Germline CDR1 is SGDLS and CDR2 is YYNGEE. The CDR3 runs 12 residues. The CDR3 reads CASSVAGYGYTF. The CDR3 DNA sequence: TGTGCCAGCAGCGTAGCCGGGTATGGCTACACCTTC.

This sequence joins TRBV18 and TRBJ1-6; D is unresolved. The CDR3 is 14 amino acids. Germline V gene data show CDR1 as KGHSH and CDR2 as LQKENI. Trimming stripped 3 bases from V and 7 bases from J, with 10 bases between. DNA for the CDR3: TGTGCCAGCTCACCCCGGAGTCTCAATTCACCCCTCCACTTT. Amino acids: CASSPRSLNSPLHF.

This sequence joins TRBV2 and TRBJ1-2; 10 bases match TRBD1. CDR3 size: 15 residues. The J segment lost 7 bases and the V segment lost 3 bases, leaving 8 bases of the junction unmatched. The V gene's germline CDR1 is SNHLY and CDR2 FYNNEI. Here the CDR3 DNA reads TGTGCCAGCAGTGAGTCGACAGGGGGCGCTTCTGGCTACACCTTC. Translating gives CASSESTGGASGYTF. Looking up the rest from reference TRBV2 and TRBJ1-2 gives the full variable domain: EPEVTQTPSHQVTQMGQEVILRCVPISNHLYFYWYRQILGQKVEFLVSFYNNEISEKSEIFDDQFSVERPDGSNFTLKIRSTKLEDSAMYFCASSESTGGASGYTFGSGTRLTVV.

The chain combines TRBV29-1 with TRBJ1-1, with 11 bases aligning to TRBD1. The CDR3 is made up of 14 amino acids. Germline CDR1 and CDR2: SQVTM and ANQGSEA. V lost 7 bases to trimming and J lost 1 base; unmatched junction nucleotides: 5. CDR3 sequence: CSALDRGRNTEAFF. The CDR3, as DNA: TGCAGCGCCCTGGACAGGGGGCGGAACACTGAAGCTTTCTTT. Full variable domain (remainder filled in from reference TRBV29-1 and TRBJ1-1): SAVISQKPSRDICQRGTSLTIQCQVDSQVTMMFWYRQQPGQSLTLIATANQGSEATYESGFVIDKFPISRPNLTFSTLTVSNMSPEDSSIYLCSALDRGRNTEAFFGQGTRLTVV.

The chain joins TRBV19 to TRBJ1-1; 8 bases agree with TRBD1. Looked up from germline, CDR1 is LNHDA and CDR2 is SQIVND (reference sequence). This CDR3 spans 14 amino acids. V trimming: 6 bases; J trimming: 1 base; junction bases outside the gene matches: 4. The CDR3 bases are TGTGCCAGTAGCCTCGGACAGGGGAACACTGAAGCTTTCTTT. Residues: CASSLGQGNTEAFF.

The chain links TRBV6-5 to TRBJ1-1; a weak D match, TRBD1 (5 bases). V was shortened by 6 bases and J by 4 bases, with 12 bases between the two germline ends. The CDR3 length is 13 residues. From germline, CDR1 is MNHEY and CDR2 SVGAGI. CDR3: CASRGGPGTEAFF. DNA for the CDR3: TGTGCCAGCAGGGGGGGTCCGGGCACTGAAGCTTTCTTT.

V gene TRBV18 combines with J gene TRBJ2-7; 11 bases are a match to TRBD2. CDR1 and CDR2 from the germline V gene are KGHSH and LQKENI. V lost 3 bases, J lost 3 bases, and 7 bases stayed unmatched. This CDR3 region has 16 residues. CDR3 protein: CASSPLAGGRFYEQYF. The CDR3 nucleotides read TGTGCCAGCTCACCTCTAGCGGGGGGACGCTTCTACGAGCAGTACTTC.

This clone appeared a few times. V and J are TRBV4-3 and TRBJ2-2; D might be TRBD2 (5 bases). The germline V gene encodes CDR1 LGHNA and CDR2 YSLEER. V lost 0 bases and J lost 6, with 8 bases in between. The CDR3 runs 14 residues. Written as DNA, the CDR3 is TGCGCCAGCAGCCAAGATGGGAGTTCCGGGGAGCTGTTTTTT. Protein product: CASSQDGSSGELFF.